This TCR beta chain originates from a study of post-analysis software for immune sequencing data. Trimming stripped 4 bases from V and 2 bases from J, with 7 bases between. CDR1 is SGHTA and CDR2 is FQGNSA in the germline V gene. The length of the CDR3 is 13 residues. Whole-study results and caveats: Relative to controls, patients with multiple sclerosis showed significantly lower normalized Chao1 diversity. Elevated frequency relative to controls characterized roughly five TRBV segments in patients, TRBV5-6, TRBV5-1 and TRBV20-1 among them.

This clonotype has more than one count but fewer than ten. Its antigen remains unknown. Researchers reported that TCR beta cDNA libraries carried unique molecular identifiers. Each CDR3 protein is one row after TCRdb ran MiXCR on the PCR reads. This table holds 380,000 or so distinct CDR3 sequences, approximately 33% found once. The clonotype comes from a girl between 5 and 17 years old with multiple sclerosis. The chain couples TRBV7-2 to TRBJ2-3; D unclear. Material for sequencing was blood. CDR3 nucleotides: TGTGCCAGCAGCTACAGCAACACAGATACGCAGTATTTT. Its protein product is CASSYSNTDTQYF.